This T cell receptor beta chain was recorded in a study of blood T cell repertoires in COVID-19. Study at large: The cDNA or gDNA used as material had been derived from T cells, B-cell-depleted T cells, or PBMCs.

This CDR3 has 13 residues. The germline V gene has CDR1 WSHSY and CDR2 SAAADI. The V gene lost 8 bases and the J gene lost 3 bases, with 13 bases spanning the gap. Source study methods: The assay estimated nucleated cells by amplifying reference gene primers. Measured with immunoSEQ multiplex PCR; TCRdb has only the in-frame clones, and not every one. V, J and clone size are taken as reported in that table, and D and trimming were inferred from the DNA itself. The table includes around 130,000 clones, roughly 89% detected once. Source material: peripheral blood. The rearrangement joins TRBV10-2 to TRBJ1-1, with D perhaps TRBD1 (5 bases). The receptor was derived from a man in his forties with acute or convalescent COVID-19. The CDR3 reads CASWGVRDTEAFF. The CDR3 DNA reads as TGCGCCAGCTGGGGGGTGAGGGACACTGAAGCTTTCTTT.